This T cell receptor beta chain was retrieved from a study of human T cells and chemical hapten exposure. This sample's time point: patch test 1, 2 weeks after DPC sensitization. The sample's treatment: therapeutic diphenylcyclopropenone sensitization with weekly scalp DPC. This clonotype was observed at least ten times. TCRdb itself ran the RACE reads through MiXCR, one entry per CDR3 protein. The sample contains tens of thousands of distinct CDR3 sequences, about 9.3% of which appear only once. Specimen: whole blood, collected in connection with sensitization to the hapten diphenylcyclopropenone (DPC). This TCR derives from a woman between 40 and 55 years old with alopecia areata. Some clones in this sample may be carry-over from other donors' samples.

The CDR3 sequence: CASSEGESSYNEQFF. The CDR3 DNA reads as TGTGCCAGCAGTGAAGGGGAGAGCTCCTACAATGAGCAGTTCTTC. The chain employs TRBV6-1 and TRBJ2-1; TRBD2 is a possible D gene (5 bases). Looked up from germline, CDR1 is MNHNS and CDR2 is SASEGT. The CDR3 has 15 residues. V was shortened by 1 base and J by 0 bases, with 7 bases between the two germline ends.